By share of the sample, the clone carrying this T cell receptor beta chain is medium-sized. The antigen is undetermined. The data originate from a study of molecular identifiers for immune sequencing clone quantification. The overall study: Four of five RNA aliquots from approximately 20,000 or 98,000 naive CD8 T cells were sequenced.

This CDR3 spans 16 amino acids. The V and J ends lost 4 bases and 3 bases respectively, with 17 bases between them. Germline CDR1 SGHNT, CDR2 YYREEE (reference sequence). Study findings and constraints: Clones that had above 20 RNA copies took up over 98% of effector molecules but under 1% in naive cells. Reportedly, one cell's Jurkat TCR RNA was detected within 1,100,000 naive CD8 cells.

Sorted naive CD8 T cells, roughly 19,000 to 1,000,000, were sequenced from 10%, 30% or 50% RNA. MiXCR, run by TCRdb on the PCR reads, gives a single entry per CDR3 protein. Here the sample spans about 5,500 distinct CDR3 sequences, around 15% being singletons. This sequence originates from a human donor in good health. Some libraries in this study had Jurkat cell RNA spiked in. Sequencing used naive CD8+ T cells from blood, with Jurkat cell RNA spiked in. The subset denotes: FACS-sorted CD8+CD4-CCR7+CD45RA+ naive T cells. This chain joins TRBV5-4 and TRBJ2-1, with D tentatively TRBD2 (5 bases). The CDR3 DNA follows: TGTGCCAGCAGCCCGTCCGAGGGCACACTCTACAATGAGCAGTTCTTC. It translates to CASSPSEGTLYNEQFF. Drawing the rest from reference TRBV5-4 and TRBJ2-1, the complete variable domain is ETGVTQSPTHLIKTRGQQVTLRCSSQSGHNTVSWYQQALGQGPQFIFQYYREEENGRGNFPPRFSGLQFPNYSSELNVNALELDDSALYLCASSPSEGTLYNEQFFGPGTRLTVL.